The rows below give T cell receptor beta chains drawn from one sample of a study of human T cells and chemical hapten exposure. TCRdb fed the RACE reads into MiXCR, producing one record per CDR3 protein. The sample carries more than 60,000 distinct CDR3 sequences, about 9.3% recorded once. Source: whole blood, taken in connection with sensitization to the hapten diphenylcyclopropenone (DPC). All receptors derive from a woman in her fifties or sixties with alopecia areata. Some clones in this sample may be carry-over from other donors' samples. Each CDR3 is given with its conserved first and last residue. A D gene is named only where the DNA matches it firmly. Where a row states a size, it is once, few, many or the class of an expanded clone; other rows omit it.

CDR3nt,CDR3aa,len,j_gene,abundance,v_gene,d_gene
TGTGCCAGCAGCCAAGCAATGGGACCTCAAGAGACCCAGTACTTC,CASSQAMGPQETQYF,15,TRBJ2-5,many,TRBV3-1,.
TGCAGCGTTGATCAACTACAGGGGTTTCAAGGCTACACCTTC,CSVDQLQGFQGYTF,14,TRBJ1-2,few,TRBV29-1,TRBD1
TGCAGTGCTCCGGGGCTAGCGGGAGACGAGCAGTACTTC,CSAPGLAGDEQYF,13,TRBJ2-7,.,TRBV20-1,TRBD2
TGCAGTGCGACGGGACAGCTGATCACAGATACGCAGTATTTT,CSATGQLITDTQYF,14,TRBJ2-3,many,TRBV20-1,TRBD1
TGTGCCAGCAGTTACTACGAGGGCGGCGAGCAGTACTTC,CASSYYEGGEQYF,13,TRBJ2-7,.,TRBV6-2/TRBV6-3,.
TGCAGCCTATTCCGGGGGTTCAATGAGCAGTTCTTC,CSLFRGFNEQFF,12,TRBJ2-1,many,TRBV20-1,.
TGTGCCAGCCGCCACAGGGGTTCTAATGAAAAACTGTTTTTT,CASRHRGSNEKLFF,14,TRBJ1-4,few,TRBV13,TRBD1
TGCGCCAGCAGCTTGGTAGGCATGAACACTGAAGCTTTCTTT,CASSLVGMNTEAFF,14,TRBJ1-1,.,TRBV5-1,.
TGTGCCAGCAGCCGACAGGGAGGCAGCACTGAAGCTTTCTTT,CASSRQGGSTEAFF,14,TRBJ1-1,many,TRBV4-2,TRBD1
TGCAGCGTTGAGACAGGGGTGGACTATGGCTACACCTTC,CSVETGVDYGYTF,13,TRBJ1-2,.,TRBV29-1,TRBD1
TGTGCCAGCAGCTTAGCATTCGGGGTGCAGTTCTTC,CASSLAFGVQFF,12,TRBJ2-1,few,TRBV7-2,.
TGCGCCAGCAGTGAATCGACTAGCGGGACTGAGCAGTTCTTC,CASSESTSGTEQFF,14,TRBJ2-1,.,TRBV10-2,TRBD2